A single sample is the source of the 8 T cell receptor beta chains below, sequenced in a study of metastatic and nonmetastatic thyroid tumors. All patients reached thyroid surgery having received no treatment beforehand. TCRdb reprocessed the PCR reads via MiXCR. The sample lists some 19,000 clones, around a third occurring once. The sequenced material came from tumor tissue. The source is a female donor with papillary thyroid cancer or a benign thyroid nodule (not recorded which). Some clones in this sample may be carry-over from other donors' samples.

Here the CDR3 reads CASSPQAVTYEQYF. For the CDR3, the DNA is TGTGCCAGCAGCCCACAAGCGGTAACCTACGAGCAGTACTTC. J is TRBJ2-7 and V is TRBV11-2, with D possibly TRBD2 on 5 matching bases. The V end was cut by 5 bases, the J end by 2 bases, with 13 bases between. This CDR3 is built from 14 residues. Germline V lookup: CDR1 SGHAT, CDR2 FQNNGV.

Turning to this clone: This CDR3 is also generated by other DNA sequences in the sample. In nucleotides, the CDR3 is TGTGCCAGCAGTTCACCCGACAGTTACGAGCAGTACTTC. Amino acids: CASSSPDSYEQYF. The chain joins TRBV12-3 or TRBV12-4 to TRBJ2-7; D is perhaps TRBD1 (5 bases). Trimming left V 4 bases short and J 4 bases short, with 11 bases between. The CDR3 is 13 residues long.

CDR3 amino acids: CASSLDGNEQYF. For the CDR3, the DNA is TGTGCCAGCAGCTTAGACGGGAACGAGCAGTACTTC. The rearrangement uses TRBV7-9 and TRBJ2-7; weak D call: TRBD2 (5 bases). The ends were cut back, 1 base at V and 5 bases at J, with 6 bases in the middle. The length of the CDR3 is 12 residues. From germline, CDR1 is SEHNR and CDR2 FQNEAQ (reference sequence).

The chain is built from TRBV6-1 and TRBJ1-2, with TRBD1 identical over 9 bases. This CDR3 has 15 residues. Trimming cost V 5 bases and J 0 bases; bases outside gene matches: 4. In germline, CDR1 is MNHNS, CDR2 SASEGT. This CDR3 reads CASSRGQGTNYGYTF. As DNA, the CDR3 is TGTGCCAGCAGTAGGGGACAGGGCACTAACTATGGCTACACCTTC.

This clone is labeled as medium-sized (0.01 to 0.1%). V usage is TRBV6-1 and J usage is TRBJ1-1, with 9 nucleotides matching TRBD1. The length of the CDR3 is 13 residues. Germline V gene sequence: CDR1 MNHNS, CDR2 SASEGT. The V and J ends lost 6 bases and 7 bases, in that order; junction bases with no gene match: 6. In DNA, the CDR3 is TGTGCCAGCAGGCCCACAGGGGGCCTTGAAGCTTTCTTT. Translation gives CASRPTGGLEAFF.

The chain recombines TRBV24-1 with TRBJ1-2; TRBD1 matches at 7 bases. This CDR3 spans 14 amino acids. J was trimmed by 2 bases and V by 4 bases; bases with no gene match: 3. Germline CDR1 and CDR2: KGHDR and SFDVKD. In DNA, the CDR3 is TGTGCCACCAGTGACCGACAGGGAAACTATGGCTACACCTTC. This translates into CATSDRQGNYGYTF.

In DNA form, the CDR3 reads TGTGCCAGCAGCTTAGGGCCCCTCGGCGGGAACTCCTACGAGCAGTACTTC. Amino acids: CASSLGPLGGNSYEQYF. The rearrangement links TRBV7-3 to TRBJ2-7; D possibly corresponds to TRBD2 (6 bases). V was cut by 2 bases and J by 0 bases, with 17 bases left in between. This CDR3 is built from 17 residues. CDR1 is SGHTA and CDR2 is FQGTGA in the germline V gene. Variable domain in full (rest from reference TRBV7-3 and TRBJ2-7): GAGVSQTPSNKVTEKGKYVELRCDPISGHTALYWYRQSLGQGPEFLIYFQGTGAADDSGLPNDRFFAVRPEGSVSTLKIQRTERGDSAVYLCASSLGPLGGNSYEQYFGPGTRLTVT.

The CDR3 loop reads CASSLVVGGRDTEAFF. The CDR3 DNA reads as TGCGCCAGCAGCTTAGTGGTCGGGGGGCGGGACACTGAAGCTTTCTTT. The V and J genes are TRBV5-1 and TRBJ1-1; a weak D match, TRBD1 (6 bases). Trimming cost V 2 bases and J 3 bases, with 17 bases left between them. CDR3 length equals 16 residues. Germline V gene data show CDR1 as SGHRS and CDR2 as YFSETQ.